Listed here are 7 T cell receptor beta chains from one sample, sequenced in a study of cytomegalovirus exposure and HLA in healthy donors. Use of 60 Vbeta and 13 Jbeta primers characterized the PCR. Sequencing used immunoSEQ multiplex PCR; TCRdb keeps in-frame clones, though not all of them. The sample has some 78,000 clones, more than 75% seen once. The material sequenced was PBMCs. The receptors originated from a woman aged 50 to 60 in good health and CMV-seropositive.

The CDR3 reads CASSLGGRGETQYF. CDR3 bases: TGCGCCAGCAGCTTGGGCGGGAGAGGGGAGACCCAGTACTTC. J is TRBJ2-5 and V is TRBV5-1; 7 nucleotides agree with TRBD2. Germline-derived CDR1 and CDR2 are SGHRS and YFSETQ. The J segment lost 5 bases and the V segment lost 0 bases, leaving 4 bases of the junction unmatched. The CDR3 totals 14 residues.

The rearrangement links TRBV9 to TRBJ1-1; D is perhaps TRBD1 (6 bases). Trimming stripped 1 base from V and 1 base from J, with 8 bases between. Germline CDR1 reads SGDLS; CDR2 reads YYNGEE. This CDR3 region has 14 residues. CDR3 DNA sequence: TGTGCCAGCAGCGTACAGGGGAAGAACACTGAAGCTTTCTTT. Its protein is CASSVQGKNTEAFF.

This CDR3 is CASSPDPRTETYYEQYF. CDR3 sequence (DNA): TGTGCCAGCAGCCCCGATCCTAGGACAGAGACGTACTACGAGCAGTACTTC. The chain recombines TRBV7-8 with TRBJ2-7; a possible D gene is TRBD1 (6 bases). The V end lost 5 bases, the J end lost 3 bases, and 23 bases lay between the germline ends. The CDR3 sequence is 17 residues long. Germline V gives CDR1 SGHVS, CDR2 FQNEAQ.

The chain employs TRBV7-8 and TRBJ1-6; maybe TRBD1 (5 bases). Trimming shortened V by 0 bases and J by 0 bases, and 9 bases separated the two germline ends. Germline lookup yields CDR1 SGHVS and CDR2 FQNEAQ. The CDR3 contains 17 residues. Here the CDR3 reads CASSLARDFSYNSPLHF. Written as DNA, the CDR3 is TGTGCCAGCAGCTTAGCGAGGGACTTCTCCTATAATTCACCCCTCCACTTT. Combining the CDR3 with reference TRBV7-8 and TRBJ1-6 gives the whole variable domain GAGVSQSPRYKVAKRGQDVALRCDPISGHVSLFWYQQALGQGPEFLTYFQNEAQLDKSGLPSDRFFAERPEGSVSTLKIQRTQQEDSAVYLCASSLARDFSYNSPLHFGNGTRLTVT.

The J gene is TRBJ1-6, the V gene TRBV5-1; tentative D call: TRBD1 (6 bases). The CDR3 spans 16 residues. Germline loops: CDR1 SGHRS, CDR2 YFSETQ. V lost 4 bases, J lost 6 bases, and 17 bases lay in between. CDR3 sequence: CASSPSHTGSNSPLHF. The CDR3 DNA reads TGCGCCAGCAGCCCATCCCACACAGGGAGTAATTCACCCCTCCACTTT.

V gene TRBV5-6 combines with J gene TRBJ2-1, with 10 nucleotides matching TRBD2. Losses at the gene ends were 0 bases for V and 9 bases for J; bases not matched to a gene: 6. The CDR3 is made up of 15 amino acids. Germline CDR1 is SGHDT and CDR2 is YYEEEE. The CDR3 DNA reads TGTGCCAGCAGCTTGGGTCTAGCGGGGGTCGCTGAGCAGTTCTTC. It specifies CASSLGLAGVAEQFF.

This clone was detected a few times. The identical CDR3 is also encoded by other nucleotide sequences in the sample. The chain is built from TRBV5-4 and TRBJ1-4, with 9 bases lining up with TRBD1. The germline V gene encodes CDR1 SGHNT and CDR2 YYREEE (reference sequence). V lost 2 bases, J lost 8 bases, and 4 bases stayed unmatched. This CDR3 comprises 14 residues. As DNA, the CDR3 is TGTGCCAGCAGCTTACAGGGGGCTACGGAAAAACTGTTTTTT. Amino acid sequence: CASSLQGATEKLFF.